Reported below is one T cell receptor (beta chain). This clonotype has only a few counts. Its antigen is unknown. Base qualities are not provided; no much larger clone lies one nucleotide away. Ficoll-Paque density gradient centrifugation was used to isolate PBMCs. This sample was included in a study of T-cell memory formation after mild COVID-19 (dated by TCRdb to the early 2020s). Regarding the study in general: Most TCR sequence clusters were specific to one of the two donors. In two donors, T-cell clones that expanded and contracted after mild COVID-19 were followed by sequencing TCRalpha and TCRbeta repertoires longitudinally. Two young, previously healthy adult volunteers made up the cohort, one male and one female. On the study overall, not on this receptor specifically: SARS-CoV-2 specificity was not confirmed for the second-wave clones peaking on day 37. Contracting CD4+ clones appeared mostly in the CM and EM memory subsets, whereas CD8+ clones were enriched in EMRA. The study included only a couple of mild cases, and larger cohorts that include severe cases with pre-infection samples were judged to be necessary. Clones contracting from day 15 to 85 had balanced CD4/CD8 phenotypes, while a second wave expanding from day 15 to 37 was biased towards CD4+. Some responding clones were detected in pre-infection memory, which suggested that pre-existing cross-reactive memory T cells had joined the SARS-CoV-2 response.

The listed sequencing device is Illumina NovaSeq 6000. cDNA libraries for TCRalpha and TCRbeta were prepared by 5'RACE using constant-segment primers, with sample barcodes and unique molecular identifiers added. Trizol reagent was used to extract RNA from every sample. Amplification of the libraries took two PCR steps, and the second step added a second sample barcode plus Illumina TruSeq adapters. Sequencing of libraries was performed on an Illumina NovaSeq with 2 x 150 bp paired-end reads. The study's processing was this. With migec v1.2.7, reads were demultiplexed and then collapsed into UMI-guided consensus sequences. Using mixcr v2.1.11, UMI consensuses were aligned to TRA and TRB V and J templates and then assembled into clonotypes. A clonotype was counted as expanded or contracted only if both edgeR and NoisET called the change significant, with noise models trained on biological replicates. For edgeR calls, the thresholds were a false discovery rate-adjusted p below 0.01 and a log2 fold-change of 1. As an exploratory analysis of dynamics, max-normalized trajectories of the 1000 most abundant clonotypes were examined by PCA with hierarchical clustering. The CD4 or CD8 phenotype of responding clones was assigned using the separately sequenced CD4+ and CD8+ repertoires. TCRdb passed the public sequencing reads through fastp at Q25 and MiXCR, retaining productive beta sequences. Under each unique CDR3 protein, matching rows form one entry showing the most common genes and DNA. Clone size and V and J calls follow TCRdb, not the original study. This sample lists roughly 160,000 distinct CDR3 sequences; roughly 10% were detected once. The ten biggest clones cover more than 3.5% of the sample.

V is shortened by 4 bases, J by 7 bases, and the region joining them spans 22 bases. The CDR3 goes from the cysteine to the phenylalanine over 16 residues. Only the CDR3 region is kept as DNA, spanning 48 bases read in frame from base 1. Per the germline V gene, SNHLY is the CDR1 and FYNNEI is the CDR2. The TCR was taken from a man younger than 35 who had mild COVID-19 (a few samples of this study predate the infection). The sample titles of this study are shuffled in the database, so cell type and time point are left out; the donor was told from shared clones. This receptor chain uses TRBV2 and TRBJ1-2; a confident D gene designation cannot be given. What was sequenced was PBMCs or a T cell subset sorted from them (not recorded which). The DNA sequence follows: TGTGCCAGCAGTGTGTGGACGGCCGGCCTTTCGGTTGGCTACACCTTC. Its translation reads: CASSVWTAGLSVGYTF.